Listed here are 16 T cell receptor beta chains from one sample, sequenced in a study of cytomegalovirus exposure and HLA in healthy donors. It was with 60 Vbeta and 13 Jbeta primers that the PCR ran. Clones were read by immunoSEQ multiplex PCR, and TCRdb kept only the in-frame ones, dropping some. Its clone listing holds approximately 79,000 clones. Specimen: PBMCs. The receptors stem from a man aged 40-49 years in good health and CMV-seronegative.

The chain joins TRBV7-2 to TRBJ2-3; 10 bases are a match to TRBD1. V was clipped by 5 bases and J by 2 bases; unmatched bases: 10. The CDR3 sequence is 17 residues long. CDR1 SGHTA and CDR2 FQGNSA come from the germline V gene. CDR3 residues: CASSQRSTGGYTDTQYF. The DNA for the CDR3 is TGTGCCAGCAGCCAAAGGTCGACAGGGGGCTACACAGATACGCAGTATTTT.

This chain connects TRBV29-1 to TRBJ1-3; TRBD1 is a possible D gene (5 bases). The CDR3 has 14 amino acids. The V end was cut by 3 bases, the J end by 2 bases, with 11 bases between. Per germline, CDR1 SQVTM and CDR2 ANQGSEA. CDR3 nucleotide sequence: TGCAGCGTTGATCAGGGTTTGGCTGGAAACACCATATATTTT. Residues: CSVDQGLAGNTIYF.

The rearrangement uses TRBV15 and TRBJ1-3, with D hard to call. Germline CDR1 and CDR2: LNHNV and YYDKDF (reference sequence). V gave up 5 bases and J gave up 0 bases, with 14 bases separating them. The CDR3 totals 16 residues. In DNA form, the CDR3 reads TGTGCCACCAGCGGCCAGTCAGCGGTCTCTGGAAACACCATATATTTT. It is translated as CATSGQSAVSGNTIYF. Filled out from reference TRBV15 and TRBJ1-3, the complete variable domain reads DAMVIQNPRYQVTQFGKPVTLSCSQTLNHNVMYWYQQKSSQAPKLLFHYYDKDFNNEADTPDNFQSRRPNTSFCFLDIRSPGLGDTAMYLCATSGQSAVSGNTIYFGEGSWLTVV.

The V gene is TRBV2, the J gene TRBJ2-1; 8 nucleotides align to TRBD1. V trimming: 9 bases; J trimming: 9 bases; junction bases outside the gene matches: 19. Germline V gives CDR1 SNHLY, CDR2 FYNNEI. The CDR3 totals 16 residues. CDR3 sequence reads: CASGKGWTGSDSEQFF. The DNA for the CDR3 is TGTGCCAGTGGAAAGGGGTGGACAGGGTCAGACAGTGAGCAGTTCTTC. Using reference TRBV2 and TRBJ2-1 for the parts outside the CDR3, the full variable domain is EPEVTQTPSHQVTQMGQEVILRCVPISNHLYFYWYRQILGQKVEFLVSFYNNEISEKSEIFDDQFSVERPDGSNFTLKIRSTKLEDSAMYFCASGKGWTGSDSEQFFGPGTRLTVL.

The rearrangement uses TRBV7-9 and TRBJ2-2; a possible D gene is TRBD1 (5 bases). From germline, CDR1 is SEHNR and CDR2 FQNEAQ (reference sequence). V lost 1 base and J 4 bases, leaving 7 bases between the germline ends. CDR3 length: 14 amino acids. The CDR3: CASSLVTGTGELFF. In DNA form, the CDR3 reads TGTGCCAGCAGCTTAGTTACAGGCACCGGGGAGCTGTTTTTT.

V usage is TRBV28 and J usage is TRBJ2-1, with 8 bases matching TRBD2. The germline gives CDR1 MDHEN, CDR2 SYDVKM. The CDR3 sequence is 16 residues long. V lost 1 base to trimming and J lost 4 bases; unmatched junction nucleotides: 6. CDR3 in DNA: TGTGCCAGCAGTTTATACAGCGGGAGATCGTACAATGAGCAGTTCTTC. As protein: CASSLYSGRSYNEQFF.

The chain couples TRBV30 to TRBJ2-5, with TRBD2 matching 8 bases. The CDR3 runs 14 residues. CDR1 is GTSNPN, CDR2 SVGIG, per germline (reference sequence). Trimming at V came to 2 bases and at J to 1 base, leaving 3 bases not matched to a gene. CDR3 sequence reads: CAWSSGLAQETQYF. CDR3 bases: TGTGCCTGGAGTTCCGGACTAGCCCAAGAGACCCAGTACTTC.

The chain links TRBV7-2 to TRBJ1-2; 7 nucleotides line up with TRBD1. Germline V gene sequence: CDR1 SGHTA, CDR2 FQGNSA. This CDR3 is 14 amino acids long. The V and J ends lost 4 bases and 4 bases, in that order; junction bases with no gene match: 6. The CDR3 coding sequence is TGTGCCAGCAGCTCGAGAGGGGGCCCCTATGGCTACACCTTC. Encoded protein: CASSSRGGPYGYTF.

The chain combines TRBV11-2 with TRBJ2-7, with 7 bases fitting TRBD2. V shed 5 bases and J 6 bases; nucleotides not matched to a gene: 16. CDR1 and CDR2 from the germline V gene are SGHAT and FQNNGV. This CDR3 is built from 16 residues. This CDR3 is CASSPIRGGRTREQYF. The DNA for the CDR3 is TGTGCCAGCAGCCCTATTAGGGGAGGGAGGACGCGCGAGCAGTACTTC.

The rearrangement joins TRBV2 to TRBJ2-3, with D possibly being TRBD1 (5 bases). V was pared by 8 bases and J by 3 bases, with 18 bases between. The CDR3 extends over 15 amino acids. CDR1 and CDR2 (germline): SNHLY, FYNNEI. The DNA for the CDR3 is TGTGCCAGCCGTACAGGAAGGGTAGGAACAGATACGCAGTATTTT. It specifies CASRTGRVGTDTQYF.

The V call is TRBV6-5, the J call TRBJ1-2; no reliable D call. The germline gives CDR1 MNHEY, CDR2 SVGAGI. The CDR3 consists of 14 residues. V gave up 0 bases and J gave up 8 bases, with 13 bases separating them. CDR3 sequence: CASSYSNRGGGYTF. DNA of the CDR3: TGTGCCAGCAGTTACTCGAACCGGGGAGGCGGCTACACCTTC.

The chain carries TRBV25-1 and TRBJ1-2, with D possibly being TRBD1 (6 bases). The CDR3 consists of 13 residues. V was clipped by 4 bases and J by 3 bases, with 9 bases between them. Germline assignment: CDR1 MGHDK and CDR2 SYGVNS. CDR3 amino acids: CASSVGAYYGYTF. The CDR3 DNA is TGTGCCAGCAGTGTGGGGGCGTACTATGGCTACACCTTC.

The chain uses TRBV7-2 and TRBJ2-3; tentative D call: TRBD2 (6 bases). The CDR3 length is 14 residues. Germline-derived CDR1 and CDR2 are SGHTA and FQGNSA. V was clipped by 8 bases and J by 1 base, with 13 bases between them. CDR3 coding DNA: TGTGCCAGCGGCAACAAGCGGGGCACAGATACGCAGTATTTT. Translation gives CASGNKRGTDTQYF.

The V gene is TRBV6-1, the J gene TRBJ1-6, with D possibly matching TRBD1 (6 bases). V shed 1 base and J shed 9 bases, with 13 bases lying between them. Germline-derived CDR1 and CDR2 are MNHNS and SASEGT. The CDR3 is 15 amino acids. CDR3 region: CASSEEGRGSSPLHF. CDR3 coding DNA: TGTGCCAGCAGTGAAGAGGGCAGGGGAAGTTCACCCCTCCACTTT.

This chain links TRBV19 with TRBJ2-2, with 9 bases that match TRBD1. CDR3 size: 13 residues. CDR1 is LNHDA, CDR2 SQIVND, per germline (reference sequence). J gave up 8 bases and V 8 bases, and 6 bases lay outside the gene matches. This CDR3 reads CASSQGADGELFF. The CDR3 bases are TGTGCCAGTTCACAGGGGGCTGATGGGGAGCTGTTTTTT.

The rearrangement links TRBV11-3 to TRBJ2-3, with D tentatively TRBD2 (6 bases). Germline V lookup: CDR1 SGHNT, CDR2 YENEEA. CDR3 length: 17 residues. Trimming took off 0 bases at V and 0 bases at J, with 13 bases between the two ends. The CDR3 sequence: CASSLDGRTSSTDTQYF. For the CDR3, the DNA is TGTGCCAGCAGCTTAGATGGGAGGACATCTAGCACAGATACGCAGTATTTT.